This TCR beta chain was captured in a study of T cell changes during pregnancy in multiple sclerosis (dated by TCRdb to the late 2010s). In the study overall: The study looked at changes in the T cell repertoire across pregnancy in women with multiple sclerosis.

The library came from the immunoSEQ multiplex PCR assay. This is the immuneACCESS table as TCRdb keeps it, with only in-frame sequences that have V and J called. A part of the clones is gone; compared with another copy, unresolved V genes explain less than half, and the rest is unexplained. This sample gives around 81,000 clones in total; about nine tenths of them show up just once. The top ten clonotypes cover over 3.5% of the sample. Trimming removed 0 bases from V and 14 bases from J; the gene matches leave 10 bases unexplained. In the germline V gene, CDR1 corresponds to SGHTS and CDR2 to YDEGEE. CDR3 length: 15 amino acids, cysteine to phenylalanine. The CDR3 DNA has 45 bases and is translated from base 1. As for this clone: Its antigen remains undetermined. No base quality information exists; no much larger clone differs at one position.

This receptor was identified in a female donor in good health, enrolled as a control in a pregnancy study. The sequenced sample was peripheral blood, obtained after pregnancy. The rearrangement joined TRBV5-8 to TRBJ2-1, with 11 central nucleotides matching TRBD2. The DNA is as follows: TGTGCCAGCAGCTTGGCATCTAGCGGGGGGCTTAGGGAGTTCTTC. Its product reads: CASSLASSGGLREFF. Extended through the reference TRBV5-8 and TRBJ2-1 proteins, this CDR3 yields the full variable domain: EAGVTQSPTHLIKTRGQQATLRCSPISGHTSVYWYQQALGLGLQFLLWYDEGEERNRGNFPPRFSGRQFPNYSSELNVNALELEDSALYLCASSLASSGGLREFFGPGTRLTVL.